Listed here are 8 T cell receptor beta chains from one sample, sequenced in a study of identical twins (dated by TCRdb to about 2016). Preparation of the library involved 5' RACE. Sequencing used an Illumina HiSeq 2000. The public sequencing data were trimmed at Q25 with fastp and processed into clonotypes with MiXCR by TCRdb, which kept only in-frame beta chains. Entries that share a CDR3 protein sequence are merged under the most common genes and DNA. In all, the sample holds 1,800,000 or so distinct CDR3 sequences, and roughly 35% of those were seen once. The ten biggest clones cover about 0.3% of the sample. The sequenced sample consisted of cord blood. These receptors were obtained from a newborn girl in good health.

This clonotype was detected a few times. This sequence joins TRBV20-1 and TRBJ1-5; 9 bases line up with TRBD1. The germline V gene encodes CDR1 DFQATT and CDR2 SNEGSKA (reference sequence). The CDR3 runs 15 residues. V dropped 0 bases and J dropped 3; count of bases not matched to a gene: 3. The DNA for the CDR3 is TGCAGTGCTAGAGATCACAGGGGGCCCAATCAGCCCCAGCATTTT. Its protein is CSARDHRGPNQPQHF.

The rearrangement joins TRBV11-2 to TRBJ1-1; D is unresolved. CDR1 SGHAT and CDR2 FQNNGV come from the germline V gene. The CDR3 has 16 amino acids. V was clipped by 3 bases and J by 1 base, with 15 bases between them. The CDR3 nucleotides are TGTGCCAGCAGCTTCGGGTGGAAAAGAGGGAACACTGAAGCTTTCTTT. Translated, it gives CASSFGWKRGNTEAFF.

The V gene is TRBV9, the J gene TRBJ2-2; D perhaps matches TRBD1 (6 bases). Germline lookup yields CDR1 SGDLS and CDR2 YYNGEE. The CDR3 spans 16 residues. Trimming took off 0 bases at V and 1 base at J, with 10 bases between the two ends. The CDR3 here is CASSVAPGQNTGELFF. For the CDR3, the DNA is TGTGCCAGCAGCGTAGCTCCGGGACAGAACACCGGGGAGCTGTTTTTT.

This chain links TRBV20-1 with TRBJ2-1, with TRBD2 identical over 7 bases. Germline lookup yields CDR1 DFQATT and CDR2 SNEGSKA (reference sequence). The CDR3 spans 11 residues. V shed 7 bases, J shed 3 bases, and the junction held 0 bases outside the gene matches. DNA of the CDR3: TGCAGTGGGACTAGCTACAATGAGCAGTTCTTC. It is translated as CSGTSYNEQFF.

This clonotype showed up just a few times. The chain is built from TRBV2 and TRBJ2-5; no reliable D call. Germline V lookup: CDR1 SNHLY, CDR2 FYNNEI. Trimming removed 3 bases at V and 5 bases at J, with 13 bases between. The CDR3 totals 14 residues. The DNA for the CDR3 is TGTGCCAGCAGTGATACCGGAGAAGGCGAGACCCAGTACTTC. Amino acid sequence: CASSDTGEGETQYF.

The V and J genes are TRBV20-1 and TRBJ1-1; D is uncertain. The CDR3 sequence is 12 residues long. Between the trimmed V and J ends, which lost 5 bases and 3 bases, there was a span of 10 bases. CDR1 and CDR2 (germline): DFQATT, SNEGSKA (reference sequence). The CDR3 bases are TGCAGTGCTTCGACAAAGGACACTGAAGCTTTCTTT. It specifies CSASTKDTEAFF.

This clonotype was observed many times. The chain carries TRBV29-1 and TRBJ2-1; 13 bases are a match to TRBD2. V lost 4 bases and J lost 6; bases outside the gene matches: 0. Germline CDR1 is SQVTM and CDR2 is ANQGSEA. This CDR3 is 13 amino acids long. The CDR3 DNA reads as TGCAGCGTTGGGACTAGCGGGAGCAATGAGCAGTTCTTC. It encodes CSVGTSGSNEQFF.

This clonotype was picked up a small number of times. The chain couples TRBV2 to TRBJ2-7, with 7 bases aligning to TRBD2. CDR3 size: 13 residues. CDR1 and CDR2 (germline): SNHLY, FYNNEI. With V trimmed by 9 bases and J by 0 bases, 5 bases remained unmatched. The CDR3: CARSGTSSYEQYF. CDR3 in DNA: TGTGCCAGAAGCGGGACGAGCTCCTACGAGCAGTACTTC.